Presented here are 10 T cell receptor beta chains from one specimen sequenced in a study of blood T cells in healthy people across ages. A second PCR, run for roughly 7 to 11 cycles, used a sample-barcoded 5' primer plus a J-beta primer mix. TCRdb fed the 5' RACE reads into MiXCR, producing one record per CDR3 protein. The sample yields about 780,000 distinct CDR3 sequences, about half seen once. The specimen was blood. These receptors all come from an elderly man in good health.

This clonotype was seen only a few times. V is TRBV12-3 or TRBV12-4 and J is TRBJ2-1, with 10 bases that match TRBD2. This CDR3 has 15 amino acids. Germline trimming cut 5 bases from V and 6 bases from J; bases unmatched to any gene: 7. DNA for the CDR3: TGTGCCAGCAGTCTCGCTATAGCGGGAGGCAATGAGCAGTTCTTC. This codes for CASSLAIAGGNEQFF.

This clonotype appeared many times. Here the CDR3 DNA reads TGTGCCAGCAGCTTAGCCGGGCAGGGGAATTCTGGGGCCAACGTCCTGACTTTC. Its protein is CASSLAGQGNSGANVLTF. The chain is built from TRBV7-2 and TRBJ2-6; the D gene is possibly TRBD1 (6 bases). V was trimmed by 0 bases and J by 1 base, leaving 13 bases between them. CDR1 SGHTA and CDR2 FQGNSA come from the germline V gene. The CDR3 totals 18 residues.

For this clonotype: One end of the junction is discordant with germline, which a read error may explain. V is TRBV12-3 or TRBV12-4 and J is TRBJ1-6; 9 bases match TRBD1. This CDR3 has 14 amino acids. CDR3 nucleotide sequence: TGTGCCAGCAGGCCCGGGACAGGGACCTCACCCCTCCTCTTT. It yields the protein CASRPGTGTSPLLF.

This clonotype was found a few times. The rearrangement uses TRBV20-1 and TRBJ2-5; 12 nucleotides agree with TRBD2. The J call may be incorrect, as the DNA end agrees better with TRBJ2-7. Germline V gene sequence: CDR1 DFQATT, CDR2 SNEGSKA (reference sequence). The CDR3 loop spans 13 amino acids. This chain's CDR3 is CSAPGLAGLEQYF. CDR3 nucleotide sequence: TGCAGTGCTCCAGGACTAGCGGGGCTCGAGCAGTACTTC.

Ten or more counts support this clonotype. The chain couples TRBV29-1 to TRBJ2-1; D remains unclear. With 4 bases removed from V and 5 bases from J, the gap between germline ends came to 3 bases. The CDR3 has 10 amino acids. Germline lookup yields CDR1 SQVTM and CDR2 ANQGSEA. This CDR3 is CSVGHNEQFF. The CDR3 DNA reads TGCAGCGTTGGCCACAATGAGCAGTTCTTC.

The chain is built from TRBV15 and TRBJ1-6; possibly TRBD1 for D (6 bases). Germline loops: CDR1 LNHNV, CDR2 YYDKDF (reference sequence). V was clipped by 5 bases and J by 8 bases, with 19 bases between them. This CDR3 contains 16 residues. This chain's CDR3 is CATSATGRVIDSPLHF. CDR3 coding DNA: TGTGCCACCAGCGCAACAGGGAGGGTGATTGATTCACCCCTCCACTTT.

This clonotype was counted a few times. The V gene is TRBV12-3 or TRBV12-4, the J gene TRBJ1-1; D gene ambiguous. The CDR3 covers 13 residues. The V end was cut by 6 bases, the J end by 1 base, with 9 bases between. CDR3 nucleotide sequence: TGTGCCAGCAGAAGGACGGAGAACACTGAAGCTTTCTTT. Translation: CASRRTENTEAFF.

The rearrangement uses TRBV6-5 and TRBJ2-1, with TRBD1 matching over 9 bases. Unmatched junction bases numbered 12, after V lost 7 bases and J lost 5 bases. Germline lookup yields CDR1 MNHEY and CDR2 SVGAGI. The CDR3 extends over 16 amino acids. CDR3 region: CASTPQGARVNNEQFF. The CDR3 DNA reads as TGTGCCAGCACCCCACAGGGGGCTAGGGTAAACAATGAGCAGTTCTTC.

Only one count was recorded for this clonotype. The V call is TRBV6-1, the J call TRBJ2-3; 7 bases align to TRBD2. The V gene end was trimmed by 2 bases and the J gene end by 4 bases; junction bases not matched to a gene: 6. The CDR3 consists of 15 residues. The germline V gene encodes CDR1 MNHNS and CDR2 SASEGT. CDR3 in DNA: TGTGCCAGCAGTGAACCCGGGAGGCTTCCAGATACGCAGTATTTT. Translating gives CASSEPGRLPDTQYF.

The genes are TRBV2 and TRBJ2-4; D tentatively fits TRBD1 or TRBD2 (6 bases each). Germline loops: CDR1 SNHLY, CDR2 FYNNEI. The CDR3 has 11 amino acids. Trimming took 3 bases from V and 13 from J, leaving 10 bases between them. The CDR3 loop reads CASSDLGGQYF. CDR3 DNA: TGTGCCAGCAGTGACTTAGGGGGGCAGTACTTC.